Shown below are 5 T cell receptor beta chains from a single sample sequenced in a study of T cell responses to AZD1222 COVID-19 vaccine. Measured with immunoSEQ multiplex PCR; TCRdb has only the in-frame clones, and not every one. The table records about 150,000 clones, about 90% of them present only once. The specimen was peripheral blood, collected on day 0 of AZD1222 vaccination. The receptor source for this set is an adult in good health.

The V and J genes are TRBV30 and TRBJ1-5; the D is unclear. V lost 3 bases to trimming and J lost 5 bases, with 17 bases between them. This CDR3 is 15 amino acids long. Germline values: CDR1 GTSNPN, CDR2 SVGIG (reference sequence). CDR3 nucleotide sequence: TGTGCCTGGAGCCGGGCCCTAGGACGCTATCAGCCCCAGCATTTT. Translation: CAWSRALGRYQPQHF.

This clone was detected only a few times. The J gene is TRBJ1-1, the V gene TRBV28, with D tentatively TRBD1 (5 bases). The CDR3 is 15 residues long. Trimming left V 3 bases short and J 1 base short, with 12 bases between. From germline, CDR1 is MDHEN and CDR2 SYDVKM. CDR3 bases: TGTGCCAGCAGTTTGGGGCGGACTAAGAACACTGAAGCTTTCTTT. Its translation is CASSLGRTKNTEAFF.

The CDR3 sequence: CASSLGVEGAPEGYTF. The CDR3 coding sequence is TGTGCCAGCAGCTTGGGGGTAGAAGGGGCCCCGGAAGGCTACACCTTC. The J gene is TRBJ1-2, the V gene TRBV5-4; a possible D gene is TRBD1 (5 bases). Trimming stripped 0 bases from V and 8 bases from J, with 20 bases between. Germline V gene data show CDR1 as SGHNT and CDR2 as YYREEE (reference sequence). The CDR3 is made up of 16 amino acids.

The rearrangement uses TRBV5-1 and TRBJ1-5; no firm D call. The CDR3 totals 13 residues. Germline lookup yields CDR1 SGHRS and CDR2 YFSETQ. Trimming removed 0 bases from V and 7 bases from J, with 8 bases in between. CDR3 amino acids: CASSLVTGQPQHF. Written as DNA, the CDR3 is TGCGCCAGCAGCTTGGTTACGGGGCAGCCCCAGCATTTT.

The chain employs TRBV7-2 and TRBJ1-2; tentative D call: TRBD1 (5 bases). The CDR3 consists of 16 residues. Trimming removed 2 bases at V and 4 bases at J, with 17 bases between. CDR1 SGHTA and CDR2 FQGNSA come from the germline V gene. The CDR3 DNA follows: TGTGCCAGCAGCTTAAAAGGGGCAGCCTTTAGCTATGGCTACACCTTC. Translating it yields CASSLKGAAFSYGYTF.